This T cell receptor beta chain is drawn from a study of shared T cell receptors in the human thymus. The CDR3 consists of 13 residues. In germline, CDR1 is WNHNN, CDR2 SYGVQD (reference sequence). This table comes from immunoSEQ multiplex PCR, and its TCRdb copy is limited to in-frame clones, with some not included. The sample lists hundreds of thousands of clones, around nine tenths occurring once. Separately, the same data were catalogued under a study of human thymus T cells. From that second work: Resections that were taken during corrective heart surgery supplied the thymus tissue. Gene usage (both V and J) appeared biased in thymic and blood repertoires. Thymic repertoires overlap heavily among unrelated individuals, related research has reported.

The sequencing sample was made of thymocytes. The chain carries TRBV10-1 and TRBJ2-7; D may be TRBD1 (6 bases). The receptor comes from a boy less than two years old with a congenital heart defect. The chain's CDR3 is CVRDTPYTYEQYF. The CDR3 DNA is TGCGTCCGGGACACACCTTATACCTACGAGCAGTACTTC.